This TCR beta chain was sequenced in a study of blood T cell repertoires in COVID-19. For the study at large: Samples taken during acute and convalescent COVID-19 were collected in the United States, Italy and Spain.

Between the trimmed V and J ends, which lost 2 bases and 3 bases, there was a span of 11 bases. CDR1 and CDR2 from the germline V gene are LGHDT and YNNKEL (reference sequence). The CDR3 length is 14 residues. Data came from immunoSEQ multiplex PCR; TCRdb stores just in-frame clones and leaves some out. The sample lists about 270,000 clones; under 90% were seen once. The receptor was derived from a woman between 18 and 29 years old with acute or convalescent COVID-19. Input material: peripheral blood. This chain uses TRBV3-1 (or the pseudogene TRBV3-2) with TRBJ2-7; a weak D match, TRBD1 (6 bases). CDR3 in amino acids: CASSQNRAGYEQYF. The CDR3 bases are TGTGCCAGCAGCCAAAACAGGGCTGGCTACGAGCAGTACTTC.